One sample yielded the 8 T cell receptor beta chains listed below, sequenced in a study of radiotherapy plus CTLA-4 blockade in lung cancer. Libraries were prepared by immunoSEQ multiplex PCR; TCRdb keeps only in-frame clonotypes and omits some of them. The profile shows roughly 54,000 clones, approximately 79% of them singletons. The sequenced sample was peripheral blood, obtained from a patient treated with radiotherapy plus ipilimumab. The source of these receptors is a human donor with non-small cell lung cancer who had a partial response to radiotherapy plus ipilimumab.

The chain uses TRBV11-2 and TRBJ2-3; TRBD2 matches 13 bases. Per the germline V gene, CDR1 is SGHAT and CDR2 is FQNNGV. After removal of 5 bases from V and 6 bases from J, the junction contained 5 bases not matched to a gene. The CDR3 is 15 residues long. The CDR3 DNA sequence: TGTGCCAGCAGCCCACTAGCGGGGGGGTTGGATACGCAGTATTTT. Protein sequence: CASSPLAGGLDTQYF.

This clone has more than one count but fewer than ten. The chain links TRBV4-2 to TRBJ1-5; D is uncertain. The CDR3 is made up of 16 amino acids. Germline V gene sequence: CDR1 LGHNA, CDR2 YNFKEQ. Trimming pared 0 bases from V and 7 bases from J, leaving 16 bases between. The CDR3 DNA is TGTGCCAGCAGCCAAGAGCCCGGAGGAGCAAGCCAGCCCCAGCATTTT. The encoded protein is CASSQEPGGASQPQHF.

This clone was seen a few times. The gene calls are TRBV5-4 and TRBJ2-5; tentatively, D is TRBD2 (5 bases). This CDR3 has 13 residues. CDR1 and CDR2 (germline): SGHNT, YYREEE (reference sequence). Trimming took off 3 bases at V and 3 bases at J, with 9 bases between the two ends. The CDR3 sequence: CASSSRGKETQYF. CDR3 sequence (DNA): TGTGCCAGCAGCTCCCGGGGAAAAGAGACCCAGTACTTC.

This clone was seen only a few times. V and J are TRBV6-1 and TRBJ1-3; D ambiguous. V lost 4 bases and J 0 bases, leaving 10 bases between the germline ends. Germline V CDR1 and CDR2: MNHNS, SASEGT. The CDR3 is 15 amino acids. The CDR3 protein is CASSASTYSGNTIYF. The CDR3 DNA follows: TGTGCCAGCAGTGCTTCCACCTACTCTGGAAACACCATATATTTT.

This clone turned up a few times. The chain uses TRBV6-1 and TRBJ2-3; D is perhaps TRBD1 (6 bases). There are 16 residues in the CDR3. The V end lost 1 base, the J end lost 0 bases, and 11 bases lay between the germline ends. Germline V gives CDR1 MNHNS, CDR2 SASEGT. The CDR3 region has the DNA TGTGCCAGCAGTGAAGGGGGGCAGGGTAGCACAGATACGCAGTATTTT. As protein: CASSEGGQGSTDTQYF.

This clone was observed a handful of times. The V gene is TRBV5-1, the J gene TRBJ2-2, with TRBD1 matching over 8 bases. This CDR3 has 14 amino acids. V was pared by 0 bases and J by 6 bases, with 1 base of the junction left unmatched. Germline assignment: CDR1 SGHRS and CDR2 YFSETQ. CDR3: CASSLGQGSGELFF. The CDR3 region has the DNA TGCGCCAGCAGCTTGGGACAGGGGTCCGGGGAGCTGTTTTTT.

The rearrangement uses TRBV5-4 and TRBJ2-7; 8 bases line up with TRBD2. There are 15 residues in the CDR3. Germline CDR1 SGHNT, CDR2 YYREEE (reference sequence). The junction had 2 bases not matched to a gene; V was cut back by 0 bases and J by 0 bases. The CDR3 protein is CASSLERGGSYEQYF. CDR3 bases: TGTGCCAGCAGCTTGGAACGGGGGGGCTCCTACGAGCAGTACTTC.

There are a few counts of this clone. V is TRBV12-5 and J is TRBJ2-1, with a possible D match to TRBD2 (6 bases). The CDR3 is 11 residues long. Looked up from germline, CDR1 is LGHNT and CDR2 is FRNRAP. Trimming removed 5 bases at V and 13 bases at J, with 12 bases between. The CDR3 is CASGPGLNQFF. The DNA for the CDR3 is TGTGCTAGTGGTCCCGGACTAAATCAGTTCTTC.